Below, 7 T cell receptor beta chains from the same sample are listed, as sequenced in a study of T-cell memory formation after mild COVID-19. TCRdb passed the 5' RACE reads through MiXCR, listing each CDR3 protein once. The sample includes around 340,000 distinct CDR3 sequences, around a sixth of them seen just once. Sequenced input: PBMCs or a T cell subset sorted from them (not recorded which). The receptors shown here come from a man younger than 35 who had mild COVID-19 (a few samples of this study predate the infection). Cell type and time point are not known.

In nucleotides, the CDR3 is TGTGCCAGCAGTTCTACAACAGGGGTGCCCGGGGAGCTGTTTTTT. Encoded protein: CASSSTTGVPGELFF. The V and J genes are TRBV27 and TRBJ2-2, with 7 bases aligning to TRBD1. Germline values: CDR1 MNHEY, CDR2 SMNVEV (reference sequence). CDR3 length equals 15 residues. After removal of 4 bases from V and 6 bases from J, the junction contained 8 bases not matched to a gene.

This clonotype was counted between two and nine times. The CDR3 DNA reads as TGTGCCAGCAGTTACCGTAGGACAGGGGGAAACACCATATATTTT. Protein: CASSYRRTGGNTIYF. The J gene is TRBJ1-3, the V gene TRBV28; 8 nucleotides line up with TRBD1. J gave up 4 bases and V 4 bases, and 6 bases lay outside the gene matches. This CDR3 has 15 residues. CDR1 is MDHEN and CDR2 is SYDVKM in the germline V gene.

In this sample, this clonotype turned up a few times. The CDR3 DNA is TGTGCCAGCAGCCCCAACCCGGGCAGCTTGGCCTACGAGCAGTACGTC. This codes for CASSPNPGSLAYEQYV. This chain uses TRBV7-2 with TRBJ2-7, with D hard to call. This CDR3 contains 16 residues. Trimming removed 5 bases from V and 2 bases from J, with 19 bases in between. The V gene's germline CDR1 is SGHTA and CDR2 FQGNSA.

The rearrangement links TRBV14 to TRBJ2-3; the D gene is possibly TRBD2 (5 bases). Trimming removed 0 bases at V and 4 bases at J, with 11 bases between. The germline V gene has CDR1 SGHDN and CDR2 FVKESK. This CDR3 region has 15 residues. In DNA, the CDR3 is TGTGCCAGCAGCCAAGATCTAGGGCGGGCAGATACGCAGTATTTT. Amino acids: CASSQDLGRADTQYF.

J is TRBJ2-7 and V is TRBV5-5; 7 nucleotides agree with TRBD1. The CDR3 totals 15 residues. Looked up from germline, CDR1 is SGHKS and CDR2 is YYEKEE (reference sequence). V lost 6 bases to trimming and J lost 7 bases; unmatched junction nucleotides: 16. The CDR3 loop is CASTHQAGTALEQYF. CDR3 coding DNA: TGTGCCAGCACCCACCAGGCCGGGACAGCCTTAGAGCAGTACTTC.

This chain's CDR3 is CASSKQGRTEAFF. The DNA for the CDR3 is TGTGCCAGCAGTAAACAGGGCCGGACTGAAGCTTTCTTT. The J gene is TRBJ1-1, the V gene TRBV25-1; D is perhaps TRBD1 (6 bases). CDR1 MGHDK and CDR2 SYGVNS come from the germline V gene. CDR3 length: 13 amino acids. V lost 5 bases and J 5 bases, leaving 12 bases between the germline ends.

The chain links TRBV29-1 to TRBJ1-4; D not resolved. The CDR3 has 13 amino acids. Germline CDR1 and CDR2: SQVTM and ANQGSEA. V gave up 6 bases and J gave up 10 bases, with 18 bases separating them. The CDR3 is CSVTRTPTGKLFF. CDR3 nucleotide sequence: TGCAGCGTGACCAGGACCCCGACGGGAAAACTGTTTTTT.